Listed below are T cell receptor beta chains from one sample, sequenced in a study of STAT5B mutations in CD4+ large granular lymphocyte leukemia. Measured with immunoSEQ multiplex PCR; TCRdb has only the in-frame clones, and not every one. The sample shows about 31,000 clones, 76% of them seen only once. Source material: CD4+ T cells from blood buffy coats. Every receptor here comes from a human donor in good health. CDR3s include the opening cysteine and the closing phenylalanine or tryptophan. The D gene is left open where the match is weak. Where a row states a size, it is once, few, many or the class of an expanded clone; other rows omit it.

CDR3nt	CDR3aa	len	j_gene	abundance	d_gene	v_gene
TGTGCCAGCAGCTTGTACCCTAGCGGGGCGAGCTCCTACGAGCAGTACTTC	CASSLYPSGASSYEQYF	17	TRBJ2-7	once	TRBD2	TRBV5-6
TGTGCCAGTAGTATTGATGGCAGATACACCGGGGAGCTGTTTTTT	CASSIDGRYTGELFF	15	TRBJ2-2	few	.	TRBV19
TGTGCCAGCAGCTTAGGGACTAGCGGGGGGAACAATGAGCAGTTCTTC	CASSLGTSGGNNEQFF	16	TRBJ2-1	.	TRBD2	TRBV7-3
TGTGCCAGCAGTACAGGTAGCGTTACCGGGGAGCTGTTTTTT	CASSTGSVTGELFF	14	TRBJ2-2	.	.	TRBV27
TGTGCCAGCAGCCTTGGCCTCAGGGTCTACGAGCAGTACTTC	CASSLGLRVYEQYF	14	TRBJ2-7	.	.	TRBV5-4
TGTGCCACCAGCAGAGCGGGGGGGCGGCAAGAGACCCAGTACTTC	CATSRAGGRQETQYF	15	TRBJ2-5	once	TRBD2	TRBV15
TGTGCCACCAGCAGGGGACTAGCGGGGTCCAATGAGCAGTTCTTC	CATSRGLAGSNEQFF	15	TRBJ2-1	.	TRBD2	TRBV15
TGTGCCAGCGGGGCACCCAATCAGCCCCAGCATTTT	CASGAPNQPQHF	12	TRBJ1-5	few	.	TRBV6-6
TGTGCCAGCAGCTTAGTCCGGATTTCACCCCTCCACTTT	CASSLVRISPLHF	13	TRBJ1-6	few	.	TRBV7-9
TGTGCCAGCAGCTTAGGGCTCGGGGGTAGGGGAACTGAAGCTTTCTTT	CASSLGLGGRGTEAFF	16	TRBJ1-1	.	.	TRBV7-6
TGTGCCAGCAGTTCGGCGGGACAGGCATATGGCTACACCTTC	CASSSAGQAYGYTF	14	TRBJ1-2	.	TRBD1	TRBV6-6
TGCGCCAGCAGCTTGATTATGGGGGAGGGGTTCCAGTACTTC	CASSLIMGEGFQYF	14	TRBJ2-5	.	TRBD2	TRBV5-1
TGTGCCATCAGTGAGTCGTCCGGGACAGGGGCCTACGAGCAGTACTTC	CAISESSGTGAYEQYF	16	TRBJ2-7	.	TRBD1	TRBV10-3
TGTGCCAGCAGCTTATTGGGGGTCCTAAGCACAGATACGCAGTATTTT	CASSLLGVLSTDTQYF	16	TRBJ2-3	.	.	TRBV7-2
TGCGCCAGCAGCTTTAGAGCGGGAGGGGTATACAATGAGCAGTTCTTC	CASSFRAGGVYNEQFF	16	TRBJ2-1	.	TRBD2	TRBV5-1
TGTGCTAGTGGTTTCCAACAGGGTAGCACTGAAGCTTTCTTT	CASGFQQGSTEAFF	14	TRBJ1-1	few	.	TRBV12-5
TGCGCCAGCAGCTTGGACCAGTCTGGGTCTGGGGCCAACGTCCTGACTTTC	CASSLDQSGSGANVLTF	17	TRBJ2-6	.	.	TRBV5-1
TGTGCCAGCAGCTTCGGTGGGACAGGGAATGAAAAACTGTTTTTT	CASSFGGTGNEKLFF	15	TRBJ1-4	.	TRBD1	TRBV7-2
TGTGCCAGTAGTTACCGAGGCCAGCAGTCTTCTGGGGCCAACGTCCTGACTTTC	CASSYRGQQSSGANVLTF	18	TRBJ2-6	.	.	TRBV19
TGTGCCAGCATGATCAGGGGCTTAACCTACGAGCAGTACTTC	CASMIRGLTYEQYF	14	TRBJ2-7	.	.	TRBV6-1
TGTGCCAGCAGCTTATCACTAGCGGTCTACGAGCAGTACTTC	CASSLSLAVYEQYF	14	TRBJ2-7	.	TRBD2	TRBV11-2
TGTGCTAGCAGCACCAATGTGACTAGCGGGCCCCAAGAGACCCAGTACTTC	CASSTNVTSGPQETQYF	17	TRBJ2-5	.	TRBD2	TRBV7-7
TGTGCCAGCAGCCCCCGCGGCCCGAGTGCGACTAGCTCCTACGAGCAGTACTTC	CASSPRGPSATSSYEQYF	18	TRBJ2-7	.	.	TRBV7-2
TGTGCCAGTAGTATTCGACGGGAGGGCGTCTACAATGAGCAGTTCTTC	CASSIRREGVYNEQFF	16	TRBJ2-1	.	TRBD2	TRBV19
TGTGCCATCAGTGAGTCTAGGACCGCCATCGGGGAGACCCAGTACTTC	CAISESRTAIGETQYF	16	TRBJ2-5	.	.	TRBV10-3
TGTGCCAGCAGCGTGGGCCAGGGGGAGCCTGGGGCCAACGTCCTGACTTTC	CASSVGQGEPGANVLTF	17	TRBJ2-6	.	TRBD1	TRBV9
TGCGCCAGCAGTCAACGGAGGTTGGAGACCCAGTACTTC	CASSQRRLETQYF	13	TRBJ2-5	once	.	TRBV23-1
TGCGCCAGCACCCTACCGTCCGGGGACACAGATACGCAGTATTTT	CASTLPSGDTDTQYF	15	TRBJ2-3	.	.	TRBV5-1
TGTGCCAGCAGTCATAACAGGGGATACACAGATACGCAGTATTTT	CASSHNRGYTDTQYF	15	TRBJ2-3	once	TRBD1	TRBV25-1
TGTGCCAGCCGTGGGGGTTTCACAGATACGCAGTATTTT	CASRGGFTDTQYF	13	TRBJ2-3	.	.	TRBV6-6
TGTGCCAGTAACTGGGGCAGGGGGACTGGAGGGGCCAACGTCCTGACTTTC	CASNWGRGTGGANVLTF	17	TRBJ2-6	.	.	TRBV19
TGTGCCACCAGCAGAGTTCACGGACTCTATGGCTACACCTTC	CATSRVHGLYGYTF	14	TRBJ1-2	few	.	TRBV15
TGTGCCAGCAGTGAATCTCGGAAGGGAAACTATGGCTACACCTTC	CASSESRKGNYGYTF	15	TRBJ1-2	.	.	TRBV25-1
TGTGCTAGTGGTCAAAGGACAGGGGGCAAAAATGAGCAGTTCTTC	CASGQRTGGKNEQFF	15	TRBJ2-1	.	TRBD1	TRBV12-5
TGTGCCACGGGGAGACAGGCTGGAAACACCATATATTTT	CATGRQAGNTIYF	13	TRBJ1-3	.	.	TRBV6-6
TGTGCCAGCAGCTTGGGGCTCCCACAGGAAGCTTTCTTT	CASSLGLPQEAFF	13	TRBJ1-1	.	.	TRBV5-6
TGTGCCAGCAGCGTAGCTCCGCAGCCCTACGAGCAGTACTTC	CASSVAPQPYEQYF	14	TRBJ2-7	few	.	TRBV9